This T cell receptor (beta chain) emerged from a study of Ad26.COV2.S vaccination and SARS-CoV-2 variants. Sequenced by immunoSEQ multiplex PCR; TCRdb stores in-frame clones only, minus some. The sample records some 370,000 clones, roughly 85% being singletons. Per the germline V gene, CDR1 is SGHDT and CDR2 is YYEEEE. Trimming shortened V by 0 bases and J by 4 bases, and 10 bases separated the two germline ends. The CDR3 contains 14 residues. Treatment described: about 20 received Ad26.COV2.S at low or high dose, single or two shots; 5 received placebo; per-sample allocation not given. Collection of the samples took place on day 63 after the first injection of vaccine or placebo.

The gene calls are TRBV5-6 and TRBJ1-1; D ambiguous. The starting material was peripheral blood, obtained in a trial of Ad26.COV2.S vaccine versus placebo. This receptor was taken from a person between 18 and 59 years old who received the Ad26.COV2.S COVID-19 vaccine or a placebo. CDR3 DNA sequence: TGTGCCAGCAGCTTGGTAGGGATGGGCACTGAAGCTTTCTTT. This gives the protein CASSLVGMGTEAFF.